This TCR beta chain came from a study of T cells in Graves' hyperthyroidism and ophthalmopathy. Study-wide points: Expanded thyroid clonotypes (above 0.001) were mostly also found in blood.

It was uncontrolled infection, other autoimmune disease, pregnancy or lactation that excluded patients. Germline CDR1 is SEHNR and CDR2 is FQNEAQ (reference sequence). This CDR3 spans 16 amino acids. As regards this clonotype: The target antigen is unknown. A much larger clone differs from this one at a single base, so this may be a read error.

The investigators amplified TCR beta CDR3 regions from RNA transcripts. HTBI primers were the set used in a first-round RT-PCR of the TCR CDR3. TCRdb ran MiXCR on the multiplex PCR reads and lists one entry per CDR3 protein. The sample includes 450,000 to 600,000 distinct CDR3 sequences, just under 20% of them seen just once. The chain combines TRBV7-9 with TRBJ2-7; 10 bases are a match to TRBD2. The sequenced material came from blood. The receptor's source is a man aged 35-49 years with Graves' ophthalmopathy. CDR3 sequence (DNA): TGTGCCAGCAGCCTTCGTAGCGGGAGGACTCCCTACGAGCAGCACTTC. It encodes CASSLRSGRTPYEQHF.